This entry features one T cell receptor beta chain sequence. What it binds is not known. TCRdb's table, derived via immunoSEQ multiplex PCR, lists solely in-frame clones and lacks some. This table holds 40,000 to 50,000 clones, about 86% found once. The data belong to a study of OX40 agonist ivuxolimab in advanced cancers. Study summary: The drug used for patients, ivuxolimab, was an agonistic anti-OX40 (CD134) antibody. It was permissible to have had prior anti-PD-1, anti-PD-L1 or anti-CTLA-4 therapy, and 40% had some. Study-level findings and limits: Clones of CD4+ and CD8+ blood T cells grew by week 6 at doses of 0.1 to 3.0 mg/kg. People who partly responded at 0.1-3.0 mg/kg had some of the least clonal expansion seen.

V was trimmed by 5 bases and J by 3 bases, leaving 17 bases between them. CDR3 size: 15 residues. The germline CDR1 and CDR2 sequences are SGHTA and FQGNSA. The sample was CD4+ or CD8+ T cells sorted from blood, taken in a trial of the OX40 agonist ivuxolimab. This TCR was recovered from an adult with an advanced solid tumor such as melanoma, head and neck, liver or kidney cancer. The genes are TRBV7-2 and TRBJ2-7; a possible D gene is TRBD1 (5 bases). CDR3 in amino acids: CASSHRLRTGYEQYF. In DNA form, the CDR3 reads TGTGCCAGCAGCCACCGACTCCGCACAGGCTACGAGCAGTACTTC. Full variable domain (outside the CDR3, taken from reference TRBV7-2 and TRBJ2-7): GAGVSQSPSNKVTEKGKDVELRCDPISGHTALYWYRQSLGQGLEFLIYFQGNSAPDKSGLPSDRFSAERTGGSVSTLTIQRTQQEDSAVYLCASSHRLRTGYEQYFGPGTRLTVT.